These T cell receptor beta chains were read from a single sample in a study of regulatory T cells in long-lasting Graves disease. Each CDR3 protein gets one entry after TCRdb re-called the multiplex PCR reads with MiXCR. The sample comprises around 450,000 distinct CDR3 sequences, roughly 17% of which are singletons, and 10% to 15% rests with the top ten. This sample was also put to use in a study of T cells in Graves' hyperthyroidism and ophthalmopathy.

The sequencing used peripheral blood mononuclear cells (PBMCs), collected at new diagnosis, from a patient treated with antithyroid drugs. Source of these receptors: a man between 35 and 55 years old with Graves disease. The CDR3 runs from the conserved cysteine through the conserved F or W. Fields, in order: D gene, J gene, clone size, V gene, CDR3 protein, CDR3 DNA. The D gene is left open where the match is weak. Size is omitted from some rows. Given values are once, few, many or a class for expanded clones.

>.|TRBJ2-7|many|TRBV15
CATSRGLAPYEQYF
TGTGCCACCAGCAGAGGTCTAGCACCATACGAGCAGTACTTC
>TRBD1|TRBJ2-7|many|TRBV11-2
CASSLDPGGSYEQYF
TGTGCCAGCAGCTTAGATCCAGGGGGCTCCTACGAGCAGTACTTC
>TRBD2|TRBJ2-7|few|TRBV6-1
CASSQGLAYEQYF
TGTGCCAGCAGTCAGGGACTAGCTTACGAGCAGTACTTC
>TRBD2|TRBJ2-7|.|TRBV20-1
CSARDASGTYEQYF
TGCAGTGCTAGAGATGCTAGCGGGACATACGAGCAGTACTTC
>.|TRBJ2-7|few|TRBV28
CASAWGDEQYF
TGTGCCAGCGCTTGGGGGGACGAGCAGTACTTC
>.|TRBJ2-1|.|TRBV5-5
CASSLVSGDGRFF
TGTGCCAGCAGCTTGGTATCGGGGGATGGTAGGTTCTTC
>.|TRBJ1-1|.|TRBV30
CAWSRGKNTEAFF
TGTGCCTGGAGTCGGGGCAAAAACACTGAAGCTTTCTTT
>.|TRBJ2-2|.|TRBV10-1
CASSERRGGELFF
TGCGCCAGCAGTGAGAGGCGGGGCGGGGAGCTGTTTTTT
>.|TRBJ2-7|.|TRBV4-1
CASSQDTTGTYEQYF
TGCGCCAGCAGCCAAGATACTACAGGGACCTACGAGCAGTACTTC
>.|TRBJ2-4|few|TRBV25-1
CATLGAGQKGGNIQYF
TGTGCCACCCTAGGGGCGGGACAGAAAGGAGGAAACATTCAGTACTTC
>.|TRBJ2-7|few|TRBV27
CASSSLSLYEQYF
TGTGCCAGCAGTTCACTATCCCTTTACGAGCAGTACTTC
>TRBD2|TRBJ2-7|few|TRBV7-6
CASRPSAGGGYEQYF
TGTGCCAGTCGCCCATCAGCGGGAGGGGGATACGAGCAGTACTTC
>.|TRBJ2-7|few|TRBV30
CAWSDPIGTKRTYEQYF
TGTGCCTGGAGTGATCCTATCGGGACAAAAAGAACCTACGAGCAGTACTTC
>.|TRBJ1-2|few|TRBV3-1
CASSQASGLNYGYTF
TGCGCCAGCAGCCAAGCGTCAGGGCTAAACTATGGCTACACCTTC
>.|TRBJ1-1|.|TRBV29-1
CSAGELGKAFF
TGCAGCGCTGGAGAACTGGGGAAAGCTTTCTTT
>TRBD2|TRBJ2-7|.|TRBV29-1
CSVRGTSGRSLAYEQYF
TGCAGCGTTCGGGGAACTAGCGGGAGGTCATTGGCGTACGAGCAGTACTTC
>TRBD2|TRBJ2-7|.|TRBV19
CASSILSVAGGPYEQYF
TGTGCCAGTAGTATCCTTTCAGTAGCGGGAGGACCCTACGAGCAGTACTTC
>TRBD1|TRBJ1-4|.|TRBV7-9
CASSAWDRPGEKLFF
TGTGCCAGCAGCGCCTGGGACAGACCGGGTGAAAAACTGTTTTTT
>.|TRBJ2-3|few|TRBV5-1
CASSPRPRVITDTQYF
TGCGCCAGCAGCCCTCGACCTAGGGTAATTACAGATACGCAGTATTTT
>TRBD2|TRBJ2-7|few|TRBV28
CASLSLAGHLEQYF
TGTGCCAGCTTGTCGCTAGCGGGCCACTTGGAGCAGTACTTC
>.|TRBJ2-6|many|TRBV3-1
CASSQGRGLGANVLTF
TGTGCCAGCAGCCAAGGTCGGGGGCTCGGGGCCAACGTCCTGACTTTC
>.|TRBJ2-1|many|TRBV12-3/TRBV12-4
CASNSGGSRGEQFF
TGTGCCAGCAATTCGGGCGGGAGCAGGGGTGAGCAGTTCTTC
>.|TRBJ2-3|many|TRBV6-5
CASSYGGSTDTQYF
TGTGCCAGCAGTTACGGGGGTAGCACAGATACGCAGTATTTT
>.|TRBJ2-7|few|TRBV28
CASSPPGRVYEQYF
TGTGCCAGCAGTCCACCGGGGCGGGTCTACGAGCAGTACTTC
>.|TRBJ2-3|many|TRBV24-1
CATSDAGLQTLNTQYF
TGTGCCACCAGTGATGCGGGACTTCAAACGTTAAATACGCAGTATTTT
>TRBD2|TRBJ2-5|many|TRBV12-3/TRBV12-4
CASILGLAGSQETQYF
TGTGCCAGCATCCTGGGACTAGCGGGTAGCCAAGAGACCCAGTACTTC
>.|TRBJ2-1|many|TRBV5-5
CASSTLLGSSYNEQFF
TGTGCCAGCAGCACCCTCCTCGGCAGCTCCTACAATGAGCAGTTCTTC
>TRBD1|TRBJ2-7|many|TRBV20-1
CSAQTGSIDEQYF
TGCAGTGCACAGACAGGGAGTATTGACGAGCAGTACTTC
>.|TRBJ2-1|many|TRBV5-1
CASSFTGNEQFF
TGCGCCAGCAGCTTTACCGGGAATGAGCAGTTCTTC
>TRBD1|TRBJ1-4|many|TRBV12-3/TRBV12-4
CASSRGQGNEKLFF
TGTGCCAGCAGTAGAGGACAGGGAAATGAAAAACTGTTTTTT
>.|TRBJ2-2|many|TRBV11-2
CASSLLTTGELFF
TGTGCCAGCAGCTTACTTACCACCGGGGAGCTGTTTTTT
>TRBD2|TRBJ2-2|many|TRBV7-3
CASSFGLAGGSGELFF
TGTGCCAGCAGCTTCGGACTAGCGGGAGGGTCCGGGGAGCTGTTTTTT
>TRBD1|TRBJ1-5|few|TRBV19
CASKPRDRENQPQHF
TGTGCCAGCAAACCCCGGGACAGGGAAAATCAGCCCCAGCATTTT
>TRBD1|TRBJ2-7|many|TRBV3-1
CASSPRDRDYEQYF
TGTGCCAGCAGTCCCCGGGACAGGGACTACGAGCAGTACTTC
>TRBD2|TRBJ2-5|many|TRBV12-3/TRBV12-4
CASSPIGLAGVSETQYF
TGTGCCAGCAGCCCGATAGGACTAGCGGGAGTATCGGAGACCCAGTACTTC
>.|TRBJ1-1|.|TRBV20-1
CSARDRNTEAFF
TGCAGTGCTAGAGACAGGAACACTGAAGCTTTCTTT
>TRBD2|TRBJ2-5|many|TRBV12-3/TRBV12-4
CASSRGLAGAQETQYF
TGTGCCAGCAGCCGAGGACTAGCGGGAGCCCAAGAGACCCAGTACTTC
>.|TRBJ2-7|few|TRBV9
CASSVAQGASYEQYF
TGTGCCAGCAGCGTAGCACAGGGAGCGTCCTACGAGCAGTACTTC
>TRBD1|TRBJ2-7|many|TRBV12-3/TRBV12-4
CASSSPYDRAEYF
TGTGCCAGCAGTTCCCCCTACGACAGGGCCGAGTACTTC
>.|TRBJ2-1|many|TRBV5-1
CASSLGGTSYNEQFF
TGCGCCAGCAGCTTGGGGGGAACCTCCTACAATGAGCAGTTCTTC
>.|TRBJ2-7|.|TRBV9
CASSVVGGGPPEEQYF
TGTGCCAGCAGCGTAGTGGGGGGAGGACCCCCTGAGGAGCAGTACTTC
>TRBD2|TRBJ2-1|.|TRBV3-1
CASSPGTGLTSGAYNEQFF
TGTGCCAGCAGCCCGGGGACAGGATTAACTAGCGGGGCTTACAATGAGCAGTTCTTC